One sample yielded the 13 T cell receptor beta chains listed below, sequenced in a study of control samples from healthy donors and cancer patients (dated by TCRdb to 2018 to 2020). Receptor amplification or capture employed the immunoSEQ multiplex PCR assay. This immuneACCESS table, as held by TCRdb, lists in-frame sequences with V and J called but not all clones. Of the missing ones, under half trace to an unresolved V gene in checked studies; the others have no known cause. Present in this sample are nearly 200,000 clones, around 90% of which were seen just once. In total, the top ten clones hold 1.8% of the sample. Input material: blood. The receptors derive from a man younger than 40 in good health.

V and J are TRBV3-1 (or the pseudogene TRBV3-2) and TRBJ2-7; TRBD2 matches at 10 bases. Germline-derived CDR1 and CDR2 are LGHDT and YNNKEL (reference sequence). This CDR3 is built from 17 residues. After removal of 2 bases from V and 2 bases from J, the junction contained 9 bases not matched to a gene. In DNA, the CDR3 is TGTGCCAGCAGCCAACTAGGACTAGCGGTCAAAACCTACGAGCAGTACTTC. It yields the protein CASSQLGLAVKTYEQYF.

J is TRBJ2-3 and V is TRBV5-5; D might be TRBD2 (6 bases). Germline CDR1 reads SGHKS; CDR2 reads YYEKEE (reference sequence). CDR3 size: 18 residues. Deletions cut 1 base from V and 0 bases from J, with 18 bases between. The CDR3 spells CASSLWDFRKSSTDTQYF. CDR3 nucleotides: TGTGCCAGCAGCTTGTGGGACTTCAGGAAATCTAGCACAGATACGCAGTATTTT.

V is TRBV19 and J is TRBJ1-5; D is ambiguous. V lost 10 bases and J lost 0, with 13 bases in between. This CDR3 region has 14 residues. The germline CDR1 and CDR2 sequences are LNHDA and SQIVND (reference sequence). CDR3 in DNA: TGTGCCACTTCAACGGGCTATAGCAATCAGCCCCAGCATTTT. Protein: CATSTGYSNQPQHF.

This clone has only a few counts. Other DNA sequences in this sample translate to the same CDR3. The V gene is TRBV7-3, the J gene TRBJ2-2; D call uncertain. This CDR3 has 13 amino acids. Between the trimmed V and J ends, which lost 1 base and 5 bases, there was a span of 5 bases. Germline V CDR1 and CDR2: SGHTA, FQGTGA. The CDR3 DNA reads TGTGCCAGCAGCTTAAGTGCGACCGGGGAGCTGTTTTTT. It is translated as CASSLSATGELFF.

This sequence joins TRBV3-1 (or the pseudogene TRBV3-2) and TRBJ1-2; D gene unclear. The V gene's germline CDR1 is LGHDT and CDR2 YNNKEL (reference sequence). The V end was cut by 10 bases, the J end by 0 bases, with 12 bases between. This CDR3 is built from 13 residues. The CDR3: CAISDKTNYGYTF. The CDR3 DNA reads as TGTGCCATCTCCGACAAAACTAACTATGGCTACACCTTC.

The chain is built from TRBV10-2 and TRBJ2-1; TRBD2 might be the D (5 bases). CDR1 and CDR2 from the germline V gene are WSHSY and SAAADI. This CDR3 spans 16 amino acids. The germline V and J ends were trimmed by 7 bases and 2 bases, with 18 bases remaining between them. The CDR3 DNA reads as TGCGCCAGCACCCTGGGAGATCGGGTAGCCTACAATGAGCAGTTCTTC. Translation gives CASTLGDRVAYNEQFF.

The rearrangement uses TRBV4-1 and TRBJ1-1; a possible D gene is TRBD1 (6 bases). This CDR3 comprises 16 residues. CDR1 and CDR2 from the germline V gene are MGHRA and YSYEKL. Deletions cut 0 bases from V and 6 bases from J, with 17 bases between. DNA of the CDR3: TGCGCCAGCAGCCAAGAACCAGGGGAGCCCCTCGCTGAAGCTTTCTTT. It encodes CASSQEPGEPLAEAFF.

This clone was seen only a few times. J is TRBJ2-3 and V is TRBV6-2 or TRBV6-3, with 7 bases aligning to TRBD1. This CDR3 comprises 14 residues. V shed 6 bases and J 2 bases; nucleotides not matched to a gene: 5. The germline V gene has CDR1 MNHEY and CDR2 SVGEGT. The CDR3 loop is CASSRQGNTDTQYF. The CDR3 region has the DNA TGTGCCAGCAGCCGACAGGGCAACACAGATACGCAGTATTTT.

The chain recombines TRBV10-1 with TRBJ1-5, with 8 bases identical to TRBD1. Trimming cost V 6 bases and J 6 bases; bases outside gene matches: 10. CDR3 length: 15 amino acids. Per the germline V gene, CDR1 is WNHNN and CDR2 is SYGVQD (reference sequence). The CDR3 region has the DNA TGCGCCAGCAGACCTAGGACAGGGTTTAGTCAGCCCCAGCATTTT. Translation: CASRPRTGFSQPQHF.

The chain uses TRBV6-1 and TRBJ2-3; TRBD1 matches 8 bases. CDR1 is MNHNS, CDR2 SASEGT, per germline. The V segment lost 0 bases and the J segment 2 bases; nucleotides outside the gene matches: 10. The CDR3 is 18 amino acids. The CDR3 DNA reads TGTGCCAGCAGTGAAGCGGGGACAGGATCCCTCATCACAGATACGCAGTATTTT. This encodes CASSEAGTGSLITDTQYF.

The CDR3 DNA is TGTGCCAGCAGTCCGCACCGTGGACGCGAAGCTTTCTTT. Protein product: CASSPHRGREAFF. The rearrangement uses TRBV6-5 and TRBJ1-1; no definite D call. The CDR3 spans 13 residues. CDR1 is MNHEY and CDR2 is SVGAGI in the germline V gene. V dropped 5 bases and J dropped 8 bases, with 15 bases sitting between them.

V usage is TRBV14 and J usage is TRBJ2-2, with 8 bases that match TRBD2. The length of the CDR3 is 15 residues. Trimming took 3 bases from V and 7 from J; bases not matched to a gene: 7. Germline-derived CDR1 and CDR2 are SGHDN and FVKESK. The CDR3 spells CASSQAGGRGGELFF. CDR3 bases: TGTGCCAGCAGCCAGGCGGGGGGCCGGGGCGGGGAGCTGTTTTTT.

This chain uses TRBV12-3 or TRBV12-4 with TRBJ2-4; TRBD1 or TRBD2 may be the D gene (6 bases each). The CDR3 covers 13 residues. Between the trimmed V and J ends, which lost 6 bases and 7 bases, there was a span of 13 bases. The CDR3 coding sequence is TGTGCCAGCAGCAAAGGGGGGCAGAACATTCAGTACTTC. Protein sequence: CASSKGGQNIQYF.